This TCR beta chain came from a study of T cell responses to AZD1222 COVID-19 vaccine. General study findings and limits: Spike-specific TCR breadth and depth both grew after two AZD1222 doses. Close to half of all spike-specific TCRs reportedly target regions of the variants that are unmutated. Most donors were white British, females outnumbered males, and clonal diversity was possibly underestimated.

The assay was immunoSEQ multiplex PCR, and TCRdb's table has in-frame clones only and misses some. The sample yields some 100,000 clones, just over 85% seen once. V dropped 3 bases and J dropped 0 bases, with 19 bases sitting between them. The CDR3 runs to 17 residues. In germline, CDR1 is SGHTS, CDR2 YDEGEE. As for this clone: Antigen: not known.

Second-dose intervals of approximately 4 or approximately 12 weeks were pooled. This clonotype was obtained from an adult who received the AZD1222 COVID-19 vaccine. Sample: peripheral blood, taken 28 days after the second AZD1222 dose. The chain links TRBV5-8 to TRBJ2-7, with a possible D match to TRBD1 (8 bases). The CDR3 is CASSSYRGGRTSYEQYF. CDR3 in DNA: TGTGCCAGCAGCTCCTACAGGGGGGGTAGAACCTCCTACGAGCAGTACTTC. Looking up the rest from reference TRBV5-8 and TRBJ2-7 gives the full variable domain: EAGVTQSPTHLIKTRGQQATLRCSPISGHTSVYWYQQALGLGLQFLLWYDEGEERNRGNFPPRFSGRQFPNYSSELNVNALELEDSALYLCASSSYRGGRTSYEQYFGPGTRLTVT.